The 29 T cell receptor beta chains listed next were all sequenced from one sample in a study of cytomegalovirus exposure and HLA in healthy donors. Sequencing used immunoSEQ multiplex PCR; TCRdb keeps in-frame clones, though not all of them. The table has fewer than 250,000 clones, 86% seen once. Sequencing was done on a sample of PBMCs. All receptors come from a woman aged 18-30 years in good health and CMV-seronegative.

DNA for the CDR3: TGTGCCAGCAGTTTTACTTACAGGGGCTTAAACTATGGCTACACCTTC. Translation gives CASSFTYRGLNYGYTF. The chain combines TRBV27 with TRBJ1-2; 7 nucleotides match TRBD1. CDR1 and CDR2 (germline): MNHEY, SMNVEV (reference sequence). This CDR3 has 16 residues. The ends lost 3 bases at V and 2 bases at J; junction bases unmatched: 9.

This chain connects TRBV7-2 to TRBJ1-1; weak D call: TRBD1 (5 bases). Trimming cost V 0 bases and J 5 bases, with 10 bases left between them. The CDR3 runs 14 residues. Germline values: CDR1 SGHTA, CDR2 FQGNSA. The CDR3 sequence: CASSLAAGWTEAFF. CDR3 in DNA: TGTGCCAGCAGCTTAGCCGCAGGGTGGACTGAAGCTTTCTTT. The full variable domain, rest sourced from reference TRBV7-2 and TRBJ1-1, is GAGVSQSPSNKVTEKGKDVELRCDPISGHTALYWYRQSLGQGLEFLIYFQGNSAPDKSGLPSDRFSAERTGGSVSTLTIQRTQQEDSAVYLCASSLAAGWTEAFFGQGTRLTVV.

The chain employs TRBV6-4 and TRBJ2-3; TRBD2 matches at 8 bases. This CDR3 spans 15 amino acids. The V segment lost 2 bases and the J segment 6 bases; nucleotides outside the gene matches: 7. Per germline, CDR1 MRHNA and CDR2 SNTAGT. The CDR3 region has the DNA TGTGCCAGCAGTGACAACGGGGGGGCAGGGGATACGCAGTATTTT. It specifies CASSDNGGAGDTQYF.

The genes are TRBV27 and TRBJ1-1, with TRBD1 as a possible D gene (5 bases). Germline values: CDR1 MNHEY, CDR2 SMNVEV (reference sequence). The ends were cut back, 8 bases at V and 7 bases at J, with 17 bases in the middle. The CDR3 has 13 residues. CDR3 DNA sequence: TGTGCCAGCTATCCCGGACAAATCGGTGAAGCTTTCTTT. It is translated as CASYPGQIGEAFF.

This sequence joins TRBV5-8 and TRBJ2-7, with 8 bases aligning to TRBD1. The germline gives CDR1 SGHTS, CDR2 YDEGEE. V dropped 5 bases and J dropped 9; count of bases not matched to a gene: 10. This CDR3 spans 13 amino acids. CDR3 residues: CASRQSRGRWQYF. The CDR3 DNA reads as TGTGCCAGCAGACAATCCAGGGGGCGGTGGCAGTACTTC.

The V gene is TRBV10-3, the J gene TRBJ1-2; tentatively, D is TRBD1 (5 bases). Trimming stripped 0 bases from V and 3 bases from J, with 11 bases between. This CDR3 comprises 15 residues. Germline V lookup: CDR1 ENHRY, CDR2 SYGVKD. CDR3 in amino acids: CAISESGRVYYGYTF. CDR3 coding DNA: TGTGCCATCAGTGAGTCGGGCAGGGTTTACTATGGCTACACCTTC.

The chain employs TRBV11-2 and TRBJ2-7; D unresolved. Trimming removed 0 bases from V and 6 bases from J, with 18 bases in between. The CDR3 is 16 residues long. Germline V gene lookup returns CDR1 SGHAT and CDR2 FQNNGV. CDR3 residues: CASSLDGGLVRFEQYF. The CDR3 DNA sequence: TGTGCCAGCAGCTTAGATGGCGGCCTCGTAAGATTCGAGCAGTACTTC.

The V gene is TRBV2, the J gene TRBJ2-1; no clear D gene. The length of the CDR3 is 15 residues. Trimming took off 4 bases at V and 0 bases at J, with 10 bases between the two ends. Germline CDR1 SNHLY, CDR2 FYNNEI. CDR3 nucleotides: TGTGCCAGCAGTGCTGACAAGACCTCCTACAATGAGCAGTTCTTC. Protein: CASSADKTSYNEQFF.

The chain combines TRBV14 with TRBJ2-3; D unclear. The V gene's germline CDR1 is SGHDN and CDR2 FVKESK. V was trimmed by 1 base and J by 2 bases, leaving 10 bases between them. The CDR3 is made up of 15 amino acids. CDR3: CASSQAGPLTDTQYF. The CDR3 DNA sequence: TGTGCCAGCAGCCAAGCTGGGCCCCTCACAGATACGCAGTATTTT.

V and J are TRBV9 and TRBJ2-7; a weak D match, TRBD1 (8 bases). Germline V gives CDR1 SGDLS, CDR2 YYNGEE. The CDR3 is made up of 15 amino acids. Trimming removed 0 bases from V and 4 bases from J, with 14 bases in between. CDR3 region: CASSVDTGGVYEQYF. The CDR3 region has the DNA TGTGCCAGCAGCGTAGACACAGGGGGGGTTTACGAGCAGTACTTC.

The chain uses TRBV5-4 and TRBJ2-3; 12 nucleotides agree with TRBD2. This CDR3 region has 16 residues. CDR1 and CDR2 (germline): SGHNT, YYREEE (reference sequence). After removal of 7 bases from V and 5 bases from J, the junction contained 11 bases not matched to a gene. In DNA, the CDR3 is TGTGCCAGCTCCGAACGACTAGCGGGAGTCGGAGATACGCAGTATTTT. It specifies CASSERLAGVGDTQYF.

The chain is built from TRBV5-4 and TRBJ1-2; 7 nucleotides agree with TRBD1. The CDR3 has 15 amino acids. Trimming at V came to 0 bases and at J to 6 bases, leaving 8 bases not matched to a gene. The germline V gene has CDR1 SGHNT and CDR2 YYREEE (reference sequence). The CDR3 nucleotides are TGTGCCAGCAGCTTGGTCCTGACAGGGTTGGATGGCTACACCTTC. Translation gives CASSLVLTGLDGYTF. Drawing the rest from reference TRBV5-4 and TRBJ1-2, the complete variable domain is ETGVTQSPTHLIKTRGQQVTLRCSSQSGHNTVSWYQQALGQGPQFIFQYYREEENGRGNFPPRFSGLQFPNYSSELNVNALELDDSALYLCASSLVLTGLDGYTFGSGTRLTVV.

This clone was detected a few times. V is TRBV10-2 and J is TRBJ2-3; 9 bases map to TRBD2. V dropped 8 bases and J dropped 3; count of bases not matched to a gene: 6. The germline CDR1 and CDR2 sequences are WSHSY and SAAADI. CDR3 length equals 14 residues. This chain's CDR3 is CASGHSGGTDTQYF. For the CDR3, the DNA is TGCGCCAGCGGACATAGCGGGGGAACAGATACGCAGTATTTT.

CDR3 in amino acids: CASSIPLGGYGYTF. The CDR3 DNA follows: TGTGCCAGTAGTATCCCCTTGGGGGGCTATGGCTACACCTTC. This chain connects TRBV19 to TRBJ1-2; a weak D match, TRBD1 (5 bases). V dropped 3 bases and J dropped 4 bases, with 12 bases sitting between them. Per the germline V gene, CDR1 is LNHDA and CDR2 is SQIVND (reference sequence). CDR3 length equals 14 residues.

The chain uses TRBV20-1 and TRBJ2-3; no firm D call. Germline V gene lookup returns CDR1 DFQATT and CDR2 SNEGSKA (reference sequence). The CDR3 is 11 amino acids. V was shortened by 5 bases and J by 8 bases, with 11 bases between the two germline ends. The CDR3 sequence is CSALLIGTQYF. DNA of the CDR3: TGCAGTGCTCTTTTAATCGGTACGCAGTATTTT.

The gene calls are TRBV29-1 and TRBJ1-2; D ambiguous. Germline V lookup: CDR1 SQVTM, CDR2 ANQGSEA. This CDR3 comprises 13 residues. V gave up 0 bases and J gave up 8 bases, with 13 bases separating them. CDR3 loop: CSVEDLQVRGYTF. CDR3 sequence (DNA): TGCAGCGTTGAAGATCTGCAGGTTCGAGGCTACACCTTC. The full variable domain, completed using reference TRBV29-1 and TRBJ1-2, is SAVISQKPSRDICQRGTSLTIQCQVDSQVTMMFWYRQQPGQSLTLIATANQGSEATYESGFVIDKFPISRPNLTFSTLTVSNMSPEDSSIYLCSVEDLQVRGYTFGSGTRLTVV.

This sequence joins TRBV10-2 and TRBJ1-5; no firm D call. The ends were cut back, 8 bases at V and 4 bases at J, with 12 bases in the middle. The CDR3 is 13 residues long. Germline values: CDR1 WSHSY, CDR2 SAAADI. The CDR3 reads CASWEDWNQPQHF. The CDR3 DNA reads TGCGCCAGCTGGGAGGATTGGAATCAGCCCCAGCATTTT.

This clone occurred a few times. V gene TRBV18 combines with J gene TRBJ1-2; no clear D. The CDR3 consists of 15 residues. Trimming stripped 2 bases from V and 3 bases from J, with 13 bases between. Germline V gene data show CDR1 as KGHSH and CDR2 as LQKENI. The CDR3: CASSPGGKIHYGYTF. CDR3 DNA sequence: TGTGCCAGCTCACCAGGAGGGAAGATCCACTATGGCTACACCTTC.

The CDR3 region is CASSLSGRQETQYF. CDR3 bases: TGCGCCAGCAGCCTTAGCGGCCGCCAAGAGACCCAGTACTTC. V and J are TRBV5-1 and TRBJ2-5, with D maybe TRBD2 (6 bases). V lost 4 bases and J 1 base, leaving 11 bases between the germline ends. Looked up from germline, CDR1 is SGHRS and CDR2 is YFSETQ. The CDR3 is 14 amino acids.

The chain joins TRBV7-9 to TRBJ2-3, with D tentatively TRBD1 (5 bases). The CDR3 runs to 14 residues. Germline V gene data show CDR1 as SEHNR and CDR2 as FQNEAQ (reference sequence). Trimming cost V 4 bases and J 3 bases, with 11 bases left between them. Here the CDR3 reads CASSSRQYTDTQYF. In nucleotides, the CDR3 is TGTGCCAGCAGCTCACGACAGTATACAGATACGCAGTATTTT. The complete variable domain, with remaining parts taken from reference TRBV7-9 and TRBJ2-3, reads DTGVSQNPRHKITKRGQNVTFRCDPISEHNRLYWYRQTLGQGPEFLTYFQNEAQLEKSRLLSDRFSAERPKGSFSTLEIQRTEQGDSAMYLCASSSRQYTDTQYFGPGTRLTVL.

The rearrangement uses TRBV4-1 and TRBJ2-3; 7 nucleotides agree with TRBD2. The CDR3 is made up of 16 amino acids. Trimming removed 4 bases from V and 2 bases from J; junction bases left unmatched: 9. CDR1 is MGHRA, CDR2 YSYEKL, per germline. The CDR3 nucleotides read TGCGCCAGCAGCCGGGAACTAGCGCTCTTCACAGATACGCAGTATTTT. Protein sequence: CASSRELALFTDTQYF.

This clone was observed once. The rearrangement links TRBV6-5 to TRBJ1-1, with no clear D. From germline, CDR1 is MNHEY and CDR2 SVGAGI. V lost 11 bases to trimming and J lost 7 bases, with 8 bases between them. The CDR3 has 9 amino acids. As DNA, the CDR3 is TGTGCCGCCGGGGATGAAGCTTTCTTT. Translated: CAAGDEAFF.

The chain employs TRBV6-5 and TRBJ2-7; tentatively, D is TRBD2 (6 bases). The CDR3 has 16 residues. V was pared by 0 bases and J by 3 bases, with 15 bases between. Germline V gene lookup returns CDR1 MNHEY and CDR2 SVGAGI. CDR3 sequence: CASSYSIRGAGYEQYF. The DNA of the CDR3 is TGTGCCAGCAGTTACTCGATACGGGGAGCGGGCTACGAGCAGTACTTC.

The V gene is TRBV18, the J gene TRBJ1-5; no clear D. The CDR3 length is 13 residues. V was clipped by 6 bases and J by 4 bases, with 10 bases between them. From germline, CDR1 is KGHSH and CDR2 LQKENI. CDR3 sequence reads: CASSGDFNQPQHF. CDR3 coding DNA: TGTGCCAGCTCCGGAGACTTTAATCAGCCCCAGCATTTT.

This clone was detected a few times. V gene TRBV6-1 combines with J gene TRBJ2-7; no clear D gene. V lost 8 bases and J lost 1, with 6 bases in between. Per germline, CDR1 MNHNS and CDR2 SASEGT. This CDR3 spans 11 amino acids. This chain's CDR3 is CASRVSYEQYF. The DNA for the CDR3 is TGTGCCAGCCGAGTATCCTACGAGCAGTACTTC.

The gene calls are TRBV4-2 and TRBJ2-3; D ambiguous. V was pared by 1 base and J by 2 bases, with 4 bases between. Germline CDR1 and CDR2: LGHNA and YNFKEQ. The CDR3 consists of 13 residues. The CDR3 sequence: CASSQVSTDTQYF. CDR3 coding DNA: TGTGCCAGCAGCCAAGTATCCACAGATACGCAGTATTTT.

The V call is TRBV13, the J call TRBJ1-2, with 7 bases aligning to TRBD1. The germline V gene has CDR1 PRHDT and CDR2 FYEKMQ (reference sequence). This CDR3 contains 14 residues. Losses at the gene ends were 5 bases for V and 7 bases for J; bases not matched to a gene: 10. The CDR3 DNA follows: TGTGCCAGCAGCATCGACAGGGTTGAGAGTGGCTACACCTTC. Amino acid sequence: CASSIDRVESGYTF.

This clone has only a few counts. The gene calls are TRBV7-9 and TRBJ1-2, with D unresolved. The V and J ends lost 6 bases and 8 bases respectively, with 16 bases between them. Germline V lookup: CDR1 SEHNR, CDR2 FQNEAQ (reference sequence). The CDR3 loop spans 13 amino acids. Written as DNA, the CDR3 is TGTGCCAGCAGTCCCGAGTTCGTTATGGGCTACACCTTC. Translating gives CASSPEFVMGYTF.

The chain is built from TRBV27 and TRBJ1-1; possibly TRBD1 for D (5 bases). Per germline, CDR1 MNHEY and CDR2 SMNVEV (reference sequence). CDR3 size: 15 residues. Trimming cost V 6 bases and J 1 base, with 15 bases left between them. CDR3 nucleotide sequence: TGTGCCAGCAGCTCCTTGGGGGGAGGGAACACTGAAGCTTTCTTT. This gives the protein CASSSLGGGNTEAFF.